The TCR beta chain under discussion was sequenced for a study of spatial heterogeneity in lung cancer. In the study overall: Compared with alpha-chain sequences, beta-chain sequences were consistently detected in greater numbers. Study results and caveats: Resection saw ubiquitous expanded tumor TCRs appear in blood more than follow-up did.

Noted time point: sample taken at primary tumor resection. The CDR3 contains 15 residues. The J segment lost 6 bases and the V segment lost 7 bases, leaving 11 bases of the junction unmatched. Each CDR3 protein gets one entry after TCRdb re-called the 5' RACE reads with MiXCR. The table records about 23,000 distinct CDR3 sequences, approximately 4.8% of them present only once. This clonotype has only a few counts. Its antigen is as yet unknown. This TCR was recovered from a male donor with early-stage non-small cell lung cancer. The gene calls are TRBV12-3 or TRBV12-4 and TRBJ2-3; 9 bases are shared with TRBD2. Here the sequenced sample was PBMCs, taken at surgery. CDR3 bases: TGTGCCAGCACCCGACGGTCTAGCGGGACGGATACGCAGTATTTT. Translation: CASTRRSSGTDTQYF.